This T cell receptor (beta chain) was sequenced during a study of shared T cell receptors in the human thymus. V lost 6 bases, J lost 0 bases, and 16 bases stayed unmatched. The CDR3 loop spans 18 amino acids. Looked up from germline, CDR1 is SGHDN and CDR2 is FVKESK. Assay: immunoSEQ multiplex PCR; the TCRdb copy retains only in-frame clones and omits some. The sample records more than 550,000 clones, approximately 85% being singletons. This sample also belongs to another study, concerning human thymus T cells. In that study: Corrective heart surgery yielded the resections from which the thymus tissue came. Highly overlapping thymic repertoires in unrelated individuals were reported by related research.

V usage is TRBV14 and J usage is TRBJ1-1; 7 bases are shared with TRBD1. The sample was thymocytes. The receptor was isolated from a girl less than two years old with a congenital heart defect. CDR3 region: CASSEGATGESLNTEAFF. The CDR3 DNA is TGTGCCAGCAGTGAAGGTGCTACAGGGGAAAGTTTGAACACTGAAGCTTTCTTT.